This TCR beta chain was captured by sequencing in a study of blood T cell repertoires in COVID-19. TCRdb keeps only in-frame clones here, not all; method: immunoSEQ multiplex PCR. The sample has approximately 250,000 clones; over 80% are singletons. The CDR3 sequence is 15 residues long. With 3 bases clipped from V and 3 bases from J, the junction kept 6 bases outside the gene matches. The germline CDR1 and CDR2 sequences are MNHEY and SMNVEV (reference sequence). Sequenced material: peripheral blood. The TCR sequence derives from a man in his sixties who had recovered from COVID-19. The chain carries TRBV27 and TRBJ1-1; 8 bases map to TRBD1. The CDR3 spells CASSFIGQGDTEAFF. The CDR3 coding sequence is TGTGCCAGCAGTTTCATCGGACAGGGAGACACTGAAGCTTTCTTT.